This TCR beta chain was documented in a study of blood T cell repertoires in COVID-19. The table came from immunoSEQ multiplex PCR; TCRdb's copy has only in-frame clones and leaves some out. The sample has about 330,000 clones; 89% are singletons. This clone was detected only a few times. Per the germline V gene, CDR1 is ENHRY and CDR2 is SYGVKD. The V gene end was trimmed by 2 bases and the J gene end by 1 base; junction bases not matched to a gene: 4. The CDR3 extends over 16 amino acids. Source material: peripheral blood. The receptor was derived from a man in his late teens or twenties who had recovered from COVID-19. The genes are TRBV10-3 and TRBJ1-5; 8 nucleotides match TRBD1. The CDR3 DNA reads TGTGCCATCAGTGAGGCCTACAGGGGGAGCAATCAGCCCCAGCATTTT. Protein: CAISEAYRGSNQPQHF.